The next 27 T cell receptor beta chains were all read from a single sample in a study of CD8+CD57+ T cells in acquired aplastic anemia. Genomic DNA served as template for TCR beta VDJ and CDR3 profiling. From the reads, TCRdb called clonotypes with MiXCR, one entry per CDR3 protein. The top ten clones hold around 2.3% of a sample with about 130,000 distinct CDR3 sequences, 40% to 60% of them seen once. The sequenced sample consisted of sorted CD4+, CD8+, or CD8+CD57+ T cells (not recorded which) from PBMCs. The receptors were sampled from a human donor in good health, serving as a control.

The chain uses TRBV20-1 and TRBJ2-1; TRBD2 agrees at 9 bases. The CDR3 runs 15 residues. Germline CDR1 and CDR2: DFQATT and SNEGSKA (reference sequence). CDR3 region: CSRGHSGSSYNEQFF. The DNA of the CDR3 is TGCTCAAGGGGCCATAGCGGGAGCTCCTACAATGAGCAGTTCTTC.

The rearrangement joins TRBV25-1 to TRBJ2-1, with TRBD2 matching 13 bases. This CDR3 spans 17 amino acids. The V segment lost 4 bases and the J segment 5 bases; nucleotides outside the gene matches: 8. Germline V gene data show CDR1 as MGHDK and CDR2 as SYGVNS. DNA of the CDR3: TGTGCCAGCAGTGCCTCGCCACTAGCGGGGGGGAACAATGAGCAGTTCTTC. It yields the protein CASSASPLAGGNNEQFF.

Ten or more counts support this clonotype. The CDR3 DNA is TGTGCCAGCAGCTTAGGAGAGGGGGCCTTAAACACTGAAGCTTTCTTT. Translated, it gives CASSLGEGALNTEAFF. The chain links TRBV7-2 to TRBJ1-1; 7 nucleotides align to TRBD1. From germline, CDR1 is SGHTA and CDR2 FQGNSA. Trimming cost V 1 base and J 2 bases; bases outside gene matches: 7. This CDR3 has 16 residues.

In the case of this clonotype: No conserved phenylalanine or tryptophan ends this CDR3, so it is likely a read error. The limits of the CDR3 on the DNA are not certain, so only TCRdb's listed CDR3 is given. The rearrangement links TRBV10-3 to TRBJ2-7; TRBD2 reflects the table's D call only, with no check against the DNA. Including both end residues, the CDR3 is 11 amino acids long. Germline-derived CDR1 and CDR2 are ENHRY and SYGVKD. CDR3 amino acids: CASSPGTSGGG.

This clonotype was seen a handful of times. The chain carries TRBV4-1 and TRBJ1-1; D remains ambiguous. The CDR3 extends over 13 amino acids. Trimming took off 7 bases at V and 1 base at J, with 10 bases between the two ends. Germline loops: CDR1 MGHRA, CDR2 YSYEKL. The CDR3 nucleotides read TGCGCCAGCACCACACAGTGGAACACTGAAGCTTTCTTT. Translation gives CASTTQWNTEAFF.

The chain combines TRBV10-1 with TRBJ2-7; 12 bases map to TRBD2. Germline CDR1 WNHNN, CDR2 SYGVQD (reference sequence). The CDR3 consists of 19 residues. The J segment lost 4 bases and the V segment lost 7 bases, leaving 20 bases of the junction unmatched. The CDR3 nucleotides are TGCGCCAGCAACCTTAGACTAGCGGGGGTAACGGGTGTCCTTTACGAGCAGTACTTC. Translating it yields CASNLRLAGVTGVLYEQYF.

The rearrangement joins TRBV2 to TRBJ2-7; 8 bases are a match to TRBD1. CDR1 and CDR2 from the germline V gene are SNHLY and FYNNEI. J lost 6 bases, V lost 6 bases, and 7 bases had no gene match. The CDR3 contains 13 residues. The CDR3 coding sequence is TGTGCCAGCAGGCTGACAGGGGTGAGCGAGCAGTACTTC. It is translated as CASRLTGVSEQYF. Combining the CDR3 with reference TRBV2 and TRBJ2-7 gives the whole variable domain EPEVTQTPSHQVTQMGQEVILRCVPISNHLYFYWYRQILGQKVEFLVSFYNNEISEKSEIFDDQFSVERPDGSNFTLKIRSTKLEDSAMYFCASRLTGVSEQYFGPGTRLTVT.

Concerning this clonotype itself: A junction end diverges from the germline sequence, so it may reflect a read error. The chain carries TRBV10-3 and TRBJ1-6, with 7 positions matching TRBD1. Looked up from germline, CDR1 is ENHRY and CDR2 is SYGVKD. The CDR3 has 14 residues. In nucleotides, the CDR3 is TGTGCCAGCAGTCGGGACAGCGGAACTTCACCCCTCCACTTT. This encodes CASSRDSGTSPLHF.

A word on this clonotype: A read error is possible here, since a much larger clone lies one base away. CDR3 nucleotide sequence: TGTGCCAGCAGCCAAGATGTTGGGGGCTGGATCCAAGAGACCCAGTACTTC. It codes for CASSQDVGGWIQETQYF. The chain uses TRBV4-2 and TRBJ2-5, with a tentative D call TRBD1 (6 bases). Germline V gene lookup returns CDR1 LGHNA and CDR2 YNFKEQ. The CDR3 has 17 residues. With 0 bases removed from V and 1 base from J, the gap between germline ends came to 15 bases.

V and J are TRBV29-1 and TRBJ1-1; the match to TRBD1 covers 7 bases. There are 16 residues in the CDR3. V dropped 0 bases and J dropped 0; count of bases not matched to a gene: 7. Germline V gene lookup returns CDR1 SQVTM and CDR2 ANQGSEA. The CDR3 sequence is CSVEEYRGHMNTEAFF. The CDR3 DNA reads TGCAGCGTTGAAGAATACAGGGGCCACATGAACACTGAAGCTTTCTTT.

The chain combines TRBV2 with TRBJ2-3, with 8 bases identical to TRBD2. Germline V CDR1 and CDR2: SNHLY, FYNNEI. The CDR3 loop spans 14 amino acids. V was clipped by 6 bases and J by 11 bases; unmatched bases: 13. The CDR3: CASRAGVSYNEQYF. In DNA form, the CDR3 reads TGTGCCAGCAGAGCGGGGGTCTCCTACAATGAGCAGTATTTT.

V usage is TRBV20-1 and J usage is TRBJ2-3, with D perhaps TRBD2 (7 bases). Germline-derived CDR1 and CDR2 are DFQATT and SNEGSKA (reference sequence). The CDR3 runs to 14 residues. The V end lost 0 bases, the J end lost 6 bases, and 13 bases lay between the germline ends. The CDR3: CSAREGGPMDTQYF. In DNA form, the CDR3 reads TGCAGTGCTAGAGAGGGGGGGCCAATGGATACGCAGTATTTT.

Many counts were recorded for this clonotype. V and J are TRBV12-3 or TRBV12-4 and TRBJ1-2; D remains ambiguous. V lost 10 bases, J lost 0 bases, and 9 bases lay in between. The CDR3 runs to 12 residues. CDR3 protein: CATASANYGYTF. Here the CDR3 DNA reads TGTGCCACCGCGAGCGCTAACTATGGCTACACCTTC.

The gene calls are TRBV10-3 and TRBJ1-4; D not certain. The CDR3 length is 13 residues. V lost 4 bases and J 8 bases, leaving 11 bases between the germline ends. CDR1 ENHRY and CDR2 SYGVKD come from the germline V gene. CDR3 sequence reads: CAISGTPGEKLFF. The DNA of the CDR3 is TGTGCCATCAGTGGAACCCCGGGGGAAAAACTGTTTTTT.

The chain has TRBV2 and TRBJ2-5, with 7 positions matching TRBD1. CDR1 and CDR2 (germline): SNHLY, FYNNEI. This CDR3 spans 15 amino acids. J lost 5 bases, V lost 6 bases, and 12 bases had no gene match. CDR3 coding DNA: TGTGCCAGCAGCGGGCGAGGGGGCTGGCAGGAGACCCAGTACTTC. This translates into CASSGRGGWQETQYF. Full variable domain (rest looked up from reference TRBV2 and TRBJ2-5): EPEVTQTPSHQVTQMGQEVILRCVPISNHLYFYWYRQILGQKVEFLVSFYNNEISEKSEIFDDQFSVERPDGSNFTLKIRSTKLEDSAMYFCASSGRGGWQETQYFGPGTRLLVL.

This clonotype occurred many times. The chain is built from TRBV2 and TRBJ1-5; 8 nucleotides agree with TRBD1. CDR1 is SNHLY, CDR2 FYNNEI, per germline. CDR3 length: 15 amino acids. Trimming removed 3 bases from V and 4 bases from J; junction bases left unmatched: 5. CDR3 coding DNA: TGTGCCAGCAGTGAGTTGGACAGGGTGAATCAGCCCCAGCATTTT. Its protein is CASSELDRVNQPQHF.

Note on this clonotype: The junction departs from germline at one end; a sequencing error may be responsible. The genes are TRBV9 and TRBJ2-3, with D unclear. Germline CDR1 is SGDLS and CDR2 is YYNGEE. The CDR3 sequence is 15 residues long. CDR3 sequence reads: CASSLGLGRTDAQYF. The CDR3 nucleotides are TGTGCCAGCAGCCTAGGATTGGGTCGCACAGATGCGCAGTATTTT.

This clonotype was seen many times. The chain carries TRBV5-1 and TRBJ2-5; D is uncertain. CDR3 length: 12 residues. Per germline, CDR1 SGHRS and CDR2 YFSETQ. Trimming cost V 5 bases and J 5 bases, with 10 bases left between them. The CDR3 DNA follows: TGCGCCAGCAGTTCCATCGGGGAGACCCAGTACTTC. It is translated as CASSSIGETQYF.

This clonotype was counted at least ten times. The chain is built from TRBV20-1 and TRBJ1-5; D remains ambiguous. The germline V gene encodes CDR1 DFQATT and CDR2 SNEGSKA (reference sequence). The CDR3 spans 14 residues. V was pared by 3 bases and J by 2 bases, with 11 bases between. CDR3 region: CSASNHAGNQPQHF. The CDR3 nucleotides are TGCAGTGCTAGTAACCATGCCGGCAATCAGCCCCAGCATTTT.

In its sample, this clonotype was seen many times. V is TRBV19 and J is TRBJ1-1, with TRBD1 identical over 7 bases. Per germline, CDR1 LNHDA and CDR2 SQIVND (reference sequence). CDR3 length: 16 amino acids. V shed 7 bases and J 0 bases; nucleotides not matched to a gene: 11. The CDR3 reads CASTRRGDSLNTEAFF. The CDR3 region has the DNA TGTGCCAGTACCCGAAGAGGGGACAGCCTGAACACTGAAGCTTTCTTT.

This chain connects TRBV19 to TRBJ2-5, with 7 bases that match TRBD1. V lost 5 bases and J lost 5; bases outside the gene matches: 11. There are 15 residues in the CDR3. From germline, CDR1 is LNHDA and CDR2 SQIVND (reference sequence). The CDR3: CASSPGRQGGETQYF. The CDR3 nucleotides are TGTGCCAGTAGTCCGGGGAGACAGGGCGGGGAGACCCAGTACTTC.

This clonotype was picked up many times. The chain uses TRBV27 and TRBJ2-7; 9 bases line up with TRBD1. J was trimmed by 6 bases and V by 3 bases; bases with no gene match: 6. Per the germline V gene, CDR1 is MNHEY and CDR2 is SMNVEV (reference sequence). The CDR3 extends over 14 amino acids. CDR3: CASSFDRGLGEQYF. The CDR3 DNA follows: TGTGCCAGCAGTTTTGACAGGGGGTTGGGCGAGCAGTACTTC.

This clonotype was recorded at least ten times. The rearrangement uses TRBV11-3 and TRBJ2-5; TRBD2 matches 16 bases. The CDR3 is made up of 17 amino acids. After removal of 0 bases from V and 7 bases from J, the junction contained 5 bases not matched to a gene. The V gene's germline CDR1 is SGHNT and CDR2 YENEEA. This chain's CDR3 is CASSLEGLAGGPGTQYF. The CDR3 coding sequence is TGTGCCAGCAGCTTAGAGGGACTAGCGGGGGGGCCTGGGACCCAGTACTTC.

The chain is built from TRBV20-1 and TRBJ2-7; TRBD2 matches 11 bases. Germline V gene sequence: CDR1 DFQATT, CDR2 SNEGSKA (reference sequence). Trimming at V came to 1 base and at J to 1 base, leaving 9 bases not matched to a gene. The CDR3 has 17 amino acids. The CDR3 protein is CSARALVAGGDSYEQYF. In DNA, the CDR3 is TGCAGTGCTAGAGCCCTAGTAGCGGGAGGGGATTCCTACGAGCAGTACTTC.

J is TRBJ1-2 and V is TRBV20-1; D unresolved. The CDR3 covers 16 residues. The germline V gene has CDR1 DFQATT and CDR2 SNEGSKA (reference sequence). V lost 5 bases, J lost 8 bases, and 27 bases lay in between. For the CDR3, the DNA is TGCAGTGCTGCCCCCGCCACGGGCAGGAGTTCCCAGGGCTACACCTTC. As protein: CSAAPATGRSSQGYTF.

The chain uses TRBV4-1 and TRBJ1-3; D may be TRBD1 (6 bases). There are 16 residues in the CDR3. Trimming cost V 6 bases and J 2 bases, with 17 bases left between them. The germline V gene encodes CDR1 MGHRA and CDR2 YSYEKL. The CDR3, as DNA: TGCGCCAGCAGTCACCTCGGGGGGGGCCCTGGAAACACCATATATTTT. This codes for CASSHLGGGPGNTIYF.

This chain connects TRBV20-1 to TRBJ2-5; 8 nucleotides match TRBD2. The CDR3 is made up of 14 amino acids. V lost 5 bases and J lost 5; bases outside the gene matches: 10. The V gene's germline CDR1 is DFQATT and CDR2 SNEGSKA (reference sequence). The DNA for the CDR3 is TGCAGTGCTTACGCGGGGGGACCGCTTGAGACCCAGTACTTC. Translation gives CSAYAGGPLETQYF.